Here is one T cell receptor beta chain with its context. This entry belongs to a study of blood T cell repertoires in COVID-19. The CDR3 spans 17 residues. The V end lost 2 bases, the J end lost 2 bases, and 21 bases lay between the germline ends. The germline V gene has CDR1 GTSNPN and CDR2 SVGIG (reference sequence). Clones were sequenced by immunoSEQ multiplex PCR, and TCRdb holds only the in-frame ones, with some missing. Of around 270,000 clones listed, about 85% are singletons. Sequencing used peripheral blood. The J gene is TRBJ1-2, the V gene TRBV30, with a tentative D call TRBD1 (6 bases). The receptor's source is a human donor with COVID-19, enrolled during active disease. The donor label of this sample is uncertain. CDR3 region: CAWSPPGTSSLNYGYTF. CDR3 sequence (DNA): TGTGCCTGGAGTCCTCCCGGGACATCGTCCCTCAACTATGGCTACACCTTC.